This paragraph covers one T cell receptor beta chain sequence. In each sample, at least 6 million PBMCs were isolated. Total RNA extraction produced at least 6 micrograms (per sample) for the study. This specimen belongs to a study of blood T cells in healthy people across ages. For the second PCR, which ran for roughly 7 to 11 cycles, a sample-barcoded 5' primer and a J-beta primer mix were used. The authors tagged each cDNA molecule using a template-switch adaptor with 12 random nucleotides. TCRdb recomputed calls from the 5' RACE reads with MiXCR, one row per CDR3 protein. Of about 570,000 distinct CDR3 sequences in the sample, around 27% were seen once. The CDR3 is made up of 16 amino acids. The germline V gene has CDR1 MNHEY and CDR2 SVGAGI. With 2 bases clipped from V and 2 bases from J, the junction kept 4 bases outside the gene matches. These sequences were also reported in another study, on T cells of mothers and their children. This second report adds: Each donor was one of three healthy Caucasian mothers or one of their six children.

The TCR originated in a boy younger than 10 in good health. Specimen: blood. This chain joins TRBV6-5 and TRBJ2-3, with 10 nucleotides matching TRBD1. CDR3 protein: CASSYPGTGATDTQYF. The CDR3 DNA follows: TGTGCCAGCAGTTACCCCGGGACAGGGGCCACAGATACGCAGTATTTT.